Listed below are T cell receptor beta chains from one sample, sequenced in a study of T cells in Graves' hyperthyroidism and ophthalmopathy. TCRdb re-called the multiplex PCR reads with MiXCR, one entry per CDR3 protein. The repertoire holds some 570,000 distinct CDR3 sequences, 15% to 20% seen once, with 17% in the top ten. Sample: blood. The receptors were sampled from a woman between 18 and 29 years old with Graves' ophthalmopathy. CDR3s leave out the opening cysteine and the closing phenylalanine or tryptophan. A D gene is named only where the DNA matches it firmly.

v_gene	d_gene	j_gene	CDR3aa
TRBV20-1	TRBD2	TRBJ2-3	SAQAGTTDTQY
TRBV28	-	TRBJ2-1	ASSFSIEDLNNEQF
TRBV5-6	-	TRBJ2-2	ASSLRGADTGELF
TRBV27	-	TRBJ2-5	ASGPIEETQY
TRBV4-1	-	TRBJ2-3	ASSQGLKGLIQY
TRBV6-5	TRBD1	TRBJ1-6	ASSYTTGPERNSPLH
TRBV10-3	-	TRBJ1-1	AISESWDNEAF
TRBV5-1	-	TRBJ1-1	ASSTEAF
TRBV7-3	TRBD2	TRBJ2-7	ASSPLGGGLAGVVEQY
TRBV20-1	TRBD1	TRBJ2-1	SARDPLDRGDSAF
TRBV6-1	-	TRBJ1-1	ASSPGGSENTEAF
TRBV7-2	-	TRBJ2-7	ASSLESGGAGYEQY
TRBV11-2	TRBD1	TRBJ1-6	ASSLTGGRKDSPLH
TRBV3-1	-	TRBJ2-7	ASSQDQDYEQY
TRBV7-3	-	TRBJ1-1	ASSLNPGLNTEAF
TRBV24-1	-	TRBJ2-5	ATSDFGAGTGKSTETQY
TRBV7-3	-	TRBJ2-2	ASSLRPRGTGELF
TRBV18	TRBD1	TRBJ1-2	ASSPGQGLNGYT
TRBV19	-	TRBJ2-5	ASSPRAGTETQY
TRBV6-1	-	TRBJ2-7	ASSDSGKGVTYEQY
TRBV7-2	-	TRBJ2-3	ASSDVLAADTQY
TRBV27	TRBD2	TRBJ2-7	ASSLFLAGTHEQY
TRBV11-2	-	TRBJ1-3	ASSPGRILSPSSGNTIY
TRBV7-2	TRBD2	TRBJ2-1	ASSLVGARGTSGRNEQF
TRBV12-3/TRBV12-4	TRBD2	TRBJ2-7	ASSLMLAGGLEQY
TRBV27	-	TRBJ2-1	ASSIQGSYNEQF
TRBV29-1	-	TRBJ1-1	SVEYQNTEAF
TRBV12-3/TRBV12-4	-	TRBJ1-1	ASSIGMNTEAF
TRBV6-1	TRBD1	TRBJ1-6	ASGETGAYNSPLH
TRBV6-2/TRBV6-3	-	TRBJ2-7	ASLRAERYEQY
TRBV20-1	-	TRBJ1-2	SASSNLGRGSYGYT
TRBV2	TRBD1	TRBJ2-6	ASSELRGRANVLT
TRBV27	-	TRBJ1-2	ASSFGRRGYT
TRBV27	-	TRBJ1-1	ASSLSPGGLTEAF
TRBV20-1	TRBD1	TRBJ2-3	SAYDRGRDTQY
TRBV9	TRBD1	TRBJ2-7	ASSATGAGTYEQY
TRBV28	-	TRBJ2-3	ASSTPVGRRADTQY
TRBV7-9	TRBD2	TRBJ2-2	ASSFGGGTTGELF
TRBV28	TRBD2	TRBJ2-7	ASSSLAGGDSYEQY
TRBV2	-	TRBJ1-2	ASGVRNYGYT
TRBV27	-	TRBJ1-5	ASSGQGEPPQH
TRBV3-1	TRBD1	TRBJ1-4	ASSQADRANEKLF
TRBV28	TRBD2	TRBJ2-3	ASTPLASGRTDTQY
TRBV7-3	-	TRBJ2-1	ASSLGARVSSYNEQF
TRBV30	TRBD1	TRBJ2-1	AWWTGEYNEQF
TRBV4-1	-	TRBJ2-3	ASSQGTTGSITDTQY
TRBV4-1	-	TRBJ1-5	ASSQVGLRRSNQPQH
TRBV6-1	-	TRBJ1-2	ASSGREAYGYT
TRBV19	-	TRBJ2-3	ASSSTSSSTDTQY
TRBV29-1	-	TRBJ1-4	SVEDLGGSNEKLF
TRBV20-1	TRBD1	TRBJ2-1	SARDATGGLNEQF
TRBV12-3/TRBV12-4	-	TRBJ1-2	ASSLDRIYGYT
TRBV3-1	TRBD1	TRBJ2-1	ASSYSYFEDRGNEQF
TRBV28	TRBD1	TRBJ2-6	ASRGTGAGANVLT
TRBV7-3	-	TRBJ1-2	ASSLTDRRNYGYT
TRBV12-3/TRBV12-4	-	TRBJ2-3	ASSLAGGDTQY
TRBV6-1	TRBD1	TRBJ1-1	ASNSDRMNTEAF
TRBV30	-	TRBJ1-6	AWSVGWDNSPLH
TRBV9	TRBD1	TRBJ2-2	ASSVTGGAGELF
TRBV6-1	TRBD2	TRBJ2-5	ASRGTSVPQETQY